This T cell receptor beta chain was sequenced in a study of Tregs in tolerant kidney transplant recipients. Study details: The nonmyeloablative bone marrow transplants came from related graft donors, with transient mixed chimerism.

Sequenced by immunoSEQ multiplex PCR; TCRdb stores in-frame clones only, minus some. The sample yields over 50,000 clones, approximately 85% seen once. Study-level results: Biological reproducibility was not directly addressed, but technical replication error appeared minimal.

V shed 5 bases and J shed 2 bases, with 9 bases lying between them. The germline V gene has CDR1 SGHVS and CDR2 FQNEAQ. The CDR3 is 13 amino acids. Regulatory T cells were sorted from thawed PBMCs rested overnight at 37°C with about 220 IU/ml IL-2. As to this clone: Its antigen is not known.

The rearrangement uses TRBV7-8 and TRBJ2-5; D is unresolved. Sequencing was performed on Tregs from blood, taken before the transplant. The source of this sequence is a human donor who received a combined kidney and bone marrow transplant. For the CDR3, the DNA is TGTGCCAGCAGCCGGACCATACAAGAGACCCAGTACTTC. Translation gives CASSRTIQETQYF.